The rows below give T cell receptor beta chains drawn from one sample of a study of blood T cell repertoires in COVID-19. Sequencing was performed with immunoSEQ multiplex PCR; in TCRdb, only in-frame clones are kept and a portion is missing. Of 35,000 to 40,000 clones detected, more than 75% appear once; the ten largest clones hold about 14%. The sample comprised peripheral blood. All receptors derive from a man between 45 and 60 years old with active or convalescent COVID-19. The CDR3 runs from the conserved cysteine through the conserved F or W. D genes are given only for firm matches. Not every row has a clone size; where given, it reads once, few, many or a size class.

D gene,J gene,V gene,clone size,CDR3 protein,CDR3 DNA
-,TRBJ2-7,TRBV30,few,CAWTPTETYEQYF,TGTGCCTGGACTCCTACTGAGACCTACGAGCAGTACTTC
-,TRBJ1-4,TRBV2,-,CASSELQGGEKLFF,TGTGCCAGCAGTGAATTGCAGGGAGGGGAAAAACTGTTTTTT
-,TRBJ1-6,TRBV27,few,CASSSESSSYNSPLHF,TGTGCCAGCAGTTCCGAGTCGAGCTCCTATAATTCACCCCTCCACTTT
-,TRBJ2-7,TRBV11-2,-,CASSLGRGSYEQYF,TGTGCCAGCAGCTTGGGCCGGGGTTCCTACGAGCAGTACTTC
TRBD1,TRBJ2-2,TRBV14,-,CASSQRGRDAGELFF,TGTGCCAGCAGCCAAAGGGGGCGCGACGCCGGGGAGCTGTTTTTT
TRBD1,TRBJ2-7,TRBV27,-,CASKDRGKGYAEYEQYF,TGTGCCAGCAAGGACAGGGGCAAGGGGTACGCGGAGTACGAGCAGTACTTC
TRBD1,TRBJ2-7,TRBV5-1,once,CASSRGQGSYEQYF,TGCGCCAGCAGCAGAGGACAGGGTTCCTACGAGCAGTACTTC
TRBD1,TRBJ2-7,TRBV13,-,CASSKQGYSYEQYF,TGTGCCAGCAGTAAACAGGGGTACTCCTACGAGCAGTACTTC
TRBD1,TRBJ2-2,TRBV6-6,once,CASSYSNRGSTGELFF,TGTGCCAGCAGTTACTCGAACAGGGGGTCGACGGGGGAGCTGTTTTTT
-,TRBJ1-5,TRBV5-8,-,CASSLEAGRQPQHF,TGTGCCAGCAGCTTGGAGGCAGGGAGGCAGCCCCAGCATTTT
TRBD1,TRBJ1-4,TRBV7-2,few,CASSQDRGANEKLFF,TGTGCCAGCAGCCAAGACAGGGGAGCTAATGAAAAACTGTTTTTT
TRBD1,TRBJ2-2,TRBV4-2,-,CASSRRGQGSNTGELFF,TGTGCCAGCAGCCGTCGGGGACAGGGATCGAACACCGGGGAGCTGTTTTTT
-,TRBJ1-1,TRBV12-2,-,CASRPRGNTEAFF,TGTGCAAGTCGCCCCCGGGGGAACACTGAAGCTTTCTTT
-,TRBJ2-3,TRBV10-2,-,CASSESGNTDTQYF,TGCGCCAGCAGTGAGTCCGGGAACACAGATACGCAGTATTTT
-,TRBJ1-5,TRBV6-5,few,CASSDQGYNQPQHF,TGTGCCAGCAGCGATCAGGGGTACAATCAGCCCCAGCATTTT
-,TRBJ1-5,TRBV10-3,once,CATSREDSNQPQHF,TGTGCCACTTCGCGGGAAGATAGCAATCAGCCCCAGCATTTT
-,TRBJ1-1,TRBV5-1,-,CASSGDTMNTEAFF,TGCGCCAGCAGCGGGGACACGATGAACACTGAAGCTTTCTTT
-,TRBJ1-1,TRBV18,-,CASSLSARNTEAFF,TGTGCCAGCTCCCTAAGTGCGAGGAACACTGAAGCTTTCTTT
-,TRBJ1-6,TRBV19,few,CASSEGGYDWNSPLHF,TGTGCCAGTAGTGAGGGTGGGTATGACTGGAATTCACCCCTCCACTTT
TRBD1,TRBJ1-1,TRBV10-2,-,CASSTGTGVGTEAFF,TGCGCCAGCAGTACCGGGACAGGGGTAGGCACTGAAGCTTTCTTT
TRBD1,TRBJ1-5,TRBV19,medium-sized,CASRHTGTGNQPQHF,TGTGCCAGTAGACACACCGGGACAGGTAATCAGCCCCAGCATTTT
TRBD2,TRBJ2-1,TRBV7-8,-,CASSPTRLANEQFF,TGTGCCAGCAGCCCCACGCGACTAGCCAATGAGCAGTTCTTC
TRBD1,TRBJ1-5,TRBV29-1,-,CSVAGTGEDQPQHF,TGCAGCGTCGCCGGGACAGGGGAAGATCAGCCCCAGCATTTT
-,TRBJ2-4,TRBV7-9,-,CASSLRLGDIQYF,TGTGCCAGCAGCTTACGATTAGGGGACATTCAGTACTTC
-,TRBJ2-5,TRBV2,-,CASIEGGSQETQYF,TGTGCCAGCATCGAAGGGGGTTCTCAAGAGACCCAGTACTTC
TRBD2,TRBJ2-3,TRBV30,-,CAWSELAGGSDTQYF,TGTGCCTGGAGTGAACTAGCGGGGGGATCAGATACGCAGTATTTT
-,TRBJ1-5,TRBV6-5,-,CASSYSDSGNQPQHF,TGTGCCAGCAGTTATTCCGACTCGGGCAATCAGCCCCAGCATTTT
-,TRBJ1-2,TRBV30,once,CAWSTNREIHGYTF,TGTGCCTGGAGTACCAACAGGGAAATCCATGGCTACACCTTC
-,TRBJ1-6,TRBV6-5,-,CASSNTGSSPLHF,TGTGCCAGCTCGAATACAGGGTCGTCACCCCTCCACTTT
TRBD2,TRBJ2-7,TRBV5-1,-,CASSLPSAGNAYEQYF,TGCGCCAGCAGCTTGCCCTCAGCGGGGAACGCCTACGAGCAGTACTTC
TRBD2,TRBJ2-3,TRBV2,-,CASSAGLAPHTDTQYF,TGTGCCAGCAGTGCGGGACTAGCGCCCCACACAGATACGCAGTATTTT
TRBD1,TRBJ2-7,TRBV5-5,-,CASSLARGLAYEQYF,TGTGCCAGCAGCTTGGCCAGGGGGTTGGCCTACGAGCAGTACTTC
-,TRBJ2-2,TRBV3-1/TRBV3-2,once,CASSQVRLALELGGELFF,TGTGCCAGCAGCCAAGTTCGGCTAGCTTTAGAACTGGGTGGGGAGCTGTTTTTT
TRBD1,TRBJ2-7,TRBV13,-,CASSLKQGVAYEQYF,TGTGCCAGCAGCTTAAAACAGGGGGTTGCCTACGAGCAGTACTTC
-,TRBJ2-7,TRBV12-3/TRBV12-4,-,CASSLTDEQYF,TGTGCCAGCAGCTTGACAGACGAGCAGTACTTC
-,TRBJ2-7,TRBV13,-,CASSLVAGSSYEQYF,TGTGCCAGCAGCTTAGTCGCTGGCAGCTCCTACGAGCAGTACTTC